These 24 T cell receptor beta chains were all obtained from the same sample, sequenced in a study of response to subunit inactivated influenza vaccine. MiXCR, applied by TCRdb to the RT-PCR reads, yields one record per CDR3 protein. The data contain 500,000 to 600,000 distinct CDR3 sequences, 7.6% of them singletons. The sequenced sample was PBMCs from blood, obtained about 24 months after vaccination. These receptors were obtained from a man aged 50 to 69 who received an inactivated influenza vaccine.

The V call is TRBV7-2, the J call TRBJ1-4; 7 nucleotides agree with TRBD1. Germline V gene sequence: CDR1 SGHTA, CDR2 FQGNSA. This CDR3 is built from 15 residues. The V and J ends lost 1 base and 8 bases, in that order; junction bases with no gene match: 7. CDR3 amino acids: CASSLGARGEEKLFF. The CDR3 DNA reads TGTGCCAGCAGCTTAGGGGCCAGGGGGGAAGAAAAACTGTTTTTT.

This clonotype was seen at least ten times. The chain couples TRBV29-1 to TRBJ1-5; TRBD1 agrees at 7 bases. Trimming at V came to 5 bases and at J to 4 bases, leaving 5 bases not matched to a gene. The CDR3 has 13 amino acids. CDR1 is SQVTM and CDR2 is ANQGSEA in the germline V gene. The CDR3 sequence is CSVLQGENQPQHF. The CDR3 DNA reads as TGCAGCGTTTTGCAGGGGGAAAATCAGCCCCAGCATTTT. Variable domain in full (rest from reference TRBV29-1 and TRBJ1-5): SAVISQKPSRDICQRGTSLTIQCQVDSQVTMMFWYRQQPGQSLTLIATANQGSEATYESGFVIDKFPISRPNLTFSTLTVSNMSPEDSSIYLCSVLQGENQPQHFGDGTRLSIL.

The rearrangement uses TRBV7-2 and TRBJ2-1; 13 bases align to TRBD2. The germline V gene encodes CDR1 SGHTA and CDR2 FQGNSA. The V segment lost 5 bases and the J segment 7 bases; nucleotides outside the gene matches: 8. This CDR3 region has 16 residues. In DNA form, the CDR3 reads TGTGCCAGCAGCCCCCTCGGACTAGCGGGGGTTAATGAGCAGTTCTTC. Amino acids: CASSPLGLAGVNEQFF.

The rearrangement joins TRBV27 to TRBJ2-7; 7 positions match TRBD1. The trim removed 2 bases at V and 6 bases at J, leaving 10 bases unmatched. The germline CDR1 and CDR2 sequences are MNHEY and SMNVEV (reference sequence). The CDR3 covers 15 residues. The CDR3, as DNA: TGTGCCAGCAGTTTAACCGACAGGGTACACGGCGAGCAGTACTTC. It translates to CASSLTDRVHGEQYF.

The gene calls are TRBV4-3 and TRBJ1-4; D gene ambiguous. Trimming removed 0 bases from V and 4 bases from J, with 6 bases in between. Germline CDR1 and CDR2: LGHNA and YSLEER. The CDR3 contains 14 residues. In DNA, the CDR3 is TGCGCCAGCAGCCAAGAGGTCTATAATGAAAAACTGTTTTTT. It yields the protein CASSQEVYNEKLFF.

The chain has TRBV5-8 and TRBJ2-2, with no clear D. The germline gives CDR1 SGHTS, CDR2 YDEGEE. V shed 0 bases and J shed 7 bases, with 13 bases lying between them. The CDR3 sequence is 15 residues long. The CDR3 protein is CASSLAWSGFGELFF. The CDR3 bases are TGTGCCAGCAGCTTGGCCTGGTCGGGCTTCGGGGAGCTGTTTTTT.

Remarks on this clonotype: One end of the junction is discordant with germline, which a read error may explain. The V gene is TRBV6-5, the J gene TRBJ2-2, with 7 bases fitting TRBD1. The CDR3 sequence is 16 residues long. The germline V gene has CDR1 MNHEY and CDR2 SVGAGI. The CDR3 coding sequence is TGTTCCAGCAGTTACCACGGACAGGCGAACACCGGGGAGCTGTTTTTT. This sequence encodes CSSSYHGQANTGELFF.

The chain recombines TRBV6-2 or TRBV6-3 with TRBJ2-3; 15 nucleotides align to TRBD2. CDR1 is MNHEY, CDR2 SVGEGT, per germline. The V segment lost 2 bases and the J segment 0 bases; nucleotides outside the gene matches: 15. The CDR3 is 22 amino acids. The CDR3 here is CASSYRIPPRTSGRVSTDTQYF. Here the CDR3 DNA reads TGTGCCAGCAGTTACAGAATACCACCCCGGACTAGCGGGAGGGTTAGCACAGATACGCAGTATTTT.

This clonotype was observed a handful of times. This chain joins TRBV12-3 or TRBV12-4 and TRBJ2-1, with D perhaps TRBD2 (5 bases). CDR3 length equals 13 residues. The germline V and J ends were trimmed by 9 bases and 0 bases, with 9 bases remaining between them. The CDR3 is CASSENSYNEQFF. The CDR3 DNA is TGTGCCAGTAGCGAAAACTCCTACAATGAGCAGTTCTTC.

V is TRBV12-3 or TRBV12-4 and J is TRBJ1-4; D not resolved. Trimming cost V 8 bases and J 5 bases, with 12 bases left between them. The CDR3 has 13 amino acids. The CDR3 here is CASAGPPNEKLFF. CDR3 nucleotide sequence: TGTGCCAGCGCGGGTCCTCCCAATGAAAAACTGTTTTTT.

This clonotype appeared a few times. The chain joins TRBV7-2 to TRBJ1-2; no reliable D call. The V and J ends lost 1 base and 5 bases respectively, with 11 bases between them. This CDR3 has 14 amino acids. CDR1 is SGHTA and CDR2 is FQGNSA in the germline V gene. The DNA of the CDR3 is TGTGCCAGCAGCTTAGAGGTTAGGGTTTATGGCTACACCTTC. It codes for CASSLEVRVYGYTF.

This clonotype has a handful of counts. The rearrangement links TRBV2 to TRBJ2-5; TRBD2 aligns across 7 bases. Germline V gene sequence: CDR1 SNHLY, CDR2 FYNNEI. V lost 5 bases, J lost 1 base, and 10 bases stayed unmatched. There are 16 residues in the CDR3. CDR3 in DNA: TGTGCCAGCAGTTCCTCCCGGACTAGGCCCCAAGAGACCCAGTACTTC. Residues: CASSSSRTRPQETQYF. Looking up the rest from reference TRBV2 and TRBJ2-5 gives the full variable domain: EPEVTQTPSHQVTQMGQEVILRCVPISNHLYFYWYRQILGQKVEFLVSFYNNEISEKSEIFDDQFSVERPDGSNFTLKIRSTKLEDSAMYFCASSSSRTRPQETQYFGPGTRLLVL.

The table lists this clonotype with many counts. V gene TRBV5-1 combines with J gene TRBJ2-7; weak D call: TRBD2 (6 bases). Between the trimmed V and J ends, which lost 4 bases and 1 base, there was a span of 18 bases. CDR1 SGHRS and CDR2 YFSETQ come from the germline V gene. The CDR3 runs 16 residues. CDR3 loop: CASSARGSGLSYEQYF. In DNA form, the CDR3 reads TGCGCCAGCAGCGCCCGTGGGAGCGGGCTATCCTACGAGCAGTACTTC.

This clonotype has at least ten counts. This sequence joins TRBV11-3 and TRBJ2-2; TRBD1 matches at 7 bases. Germline CDR1 reads SGHNT; CDR2 reads YENEEA. This CDR3 spans 16 amino acids. Unmatched junction bases numbered 10, after V lost 5 bases and J lost 4 bases. CDR3 region: CASSGRQGLGTGELFF. As DNA, the CDR3 is TGTGCCAGCAGCGGACGACAGGGTCTTGGCACCGGGGAGCTGTTTTTT. The full variable domain, rest sourced from reference TRBV11-3 and TRBJ2-2, is EAGVVQSPRYKIIEKKQPVAFWCNPISGHNTLYWYLQNLGQGPELLIRYENEEAVDDSQLPKDRFSAERLKGVDSTLKIQPAELGDSAVYLCASSGRQGLGTGELFFGEGSRLTVL.

This clonotype was recorded a few times. The J gene is TRBJ1-5, the V gene TRBV2; TRBD1 might be the D (5 bases). The CDR3 has 13 amino acids. Germline V gene lookup returns CDR1 SNHLY and CDR2 FYNNEI. V was clipped by 7 bases and J by 6 bases, with 13 bases between them. The CDR3 is CASKDWGTQPQHF. CDR3 nucleotides: TGTGCCAGCAAGGATTGGGGGACTCAGCCCCAGCATTTT.

This clonotype turned up a few times. The chain is built from TRBV6-1 and TRBJ2-5; D is ambiguous. The V gene's germline CDR1 is MNHNS and CDR2 SASEGT. V was cut by 8 bases and J by 2 bases, with 24 bases left in between. The CDR3 runs 17 residues. The CDR3 DNA sequence: TGTGCCAGCTCATCTAGGGCCTCGGCAGGATCTCAAGAGACCCAGTACTTC. Protein product: CASSSRASAGSQETQYF.

This clonotype was detected ten times or more. The CDR3 DNA reads as TGTGCCAGCAGCTTAAATACGGTTGGCTACAATGAGCAGTTCTTC. Protein product: CASSLNTVGYNEQFF. This sequence joins TRBV7-3 and TRBJ2-1, with D hard to call. V lost 1 base to trimming and J lost 3 bases, with 10 bases between them. Germline V gene lookup returns CDR1 SGHTA and CDR2 FQGTGA. The CDR3 is 15 residues long.

The chain uses TRBV5-5 and TRBJ2-3; D unclear. This CDR3 has 15 residues. The V and J ends lost 2 bases and 0 bases respectively, with 10 bases between them. The V gene's germline CDR1 is SGHKS and CDR2 YYEKEE (reference sequence). CDR3 protein: CASSLFLVSTDTQYF. For the CDR3, the DNA is TGTGCCAGCAGCTTATTCCTAGTGAGCACAGATACGCAGTATTTT.

This clonotype showed up just a few times. This chain uses TRBV28 with TRBJ1-5; weak D call: TRBD1 (6 bases). The V gene's germline CDR1 is MDHEN and CDR2 SYDVKM. The CDR3 runs 17 residues. V lost 2 bases and J lost 3, with 17 bases in between. For the CDR3, the DNA is TGTGCCAGCAGTTTAATCGTTTCGGCAGGGGTCAATCAGCCCCAGCATTTT. Translating gives CASSLIVSAGVNQPQHF.

The chain employs TRBV5-1 and TRBJ2-7; possible D gene TRBD2, 5 bases. The CDR3 is 14 residues long. Trimming took 1 base from V and 1 from J, leaving 9 bases between them. The germline CDR1 and CDR2 sequences are SGHRS and YFSETQ. The CDR3 sequence: CASSLWETSYEQYF. The CDR3 DNA sequence: TGCGCCAGCAGCTTGTGGGAGACGTCCTACGAGCAGTACTTC.

This clonotype was detected many times. The J gene is TRBJ2-7, the V gene TRBV27; D remains ambiguous. CDR1 is MNHEY, CDR2 SMNVEV, per germline (reference sequence). This CDR3 is built from 14 residues. Between the trimmed V and J ends, which lost 1 base and 5 bases, there was a span of 12 bases. The CDR3 nucleotides are TGTGCCAGCAGTTTATTGGCTGTACCGGACGAGCAGTACTTC. Translation: CASSLLAVPDEQYF.

The chain joins TRBV4-2 to TRBJ1-4; 12 bases line up with TRBD1. Trimming at V came to 4 bases and at J to 2 bases, leaving 8 bases not matched to a gene. Germline CDR1 is LGHNA and CDR2 is YNFKEQ. CDR3 length: 18 amino acids. The CDR3, as DNA: TGTGCCAGCAGCCCCGGGACAGGGGGCGTAACGACTAATGAAAAACTGTTTTTT. Translating it yields CASSPGTGGVTTNEKLFF.

This clonotype has just a few counts. The chain combines TRBV9 with TRBJ1-2, with 8 bases fitting TRBD1. In germline, CDR1 is SGDLS, CDR2 YYNGEE. The CDR3 is made up of 15 amino acids. J was trimmed by 5 bases and V by 3 bases; bases with no gene match: 9. The CDR3 protein is CASSEGTGISYGYTF. The CDR3, as DNA: TGTGCCAGCAGCGAGGGGACAGGAATATCGTATGGCTACACCTTC.

V is TRBV7-2 and J is TRBJ2-2; TRBD2 might be the D (6 bases). Trimming removed 2 bases from V and 1 base from J, with 11 bases in between. The CDR3 extends over 16 amino acids. Germline loops: CDR1 SGHTA, CDR2 FQGNSA. The CDR3 nucleotides read TGTGCCAGCAGCTTATCGGCTAGCGAGAACACCGGGGAGCTGTTTTTT. It is translated as CASSLSASENTGELFF.